This TCR beta chain stems from a study of T-cell memory formation after mild COVID-19. CDR1 is SGHAT and CDR2 is FQNNGV in the germline V gene. The junction had 1 base not matched to a gene; V was cut back by 6 bases and J by 1 base. This CDR3 has 14 amino acids. This clonotype was found many times. Its antigen remains unknown. MiXCR was run by TCRdb on the 5' RACE reads, yielding one entry per CDR3 protein. There are 40,000 to 45,000 distinct CDR3 sequences in the sample; roughly 9.8% occur only once, and roughly 10% lies in the top ten. Study-level results: Clones shrinking from day 15 to 85 showed even CD4/CD8 mixes; later expanders tilted CD4+.

The rearrangement joins TRBV11-2 to TRBJ2-2, with TRBD1 matching 8 bases. Material for sequencing was PBMCs or a T cell subset sorted from them (not recorded which). This TCR was recovered from an adult woman who had mild COVID-19 (a few samples of this study predate the infection). Cell type and time point are not known. The CDR3 region has the DNA TGTGCCAGCAGACAGGGGGTGAACACCGGGGAGCTGTTTTTT. Its protein is CASRQGVNTGELFF. Full variable domain (rest looked up from reference TRBV11-2 and TRBJ2-2): EAGVAQSPRYKIIEKRQSVAFWCNPISGHATLYWYQQILGQGPKLLIQFQNNGVVDDSQLPKDRFSAERLKGVDSTLKIQPAKLEDSAVYLCASRQGVNTGELFFGEGSRLTVL.